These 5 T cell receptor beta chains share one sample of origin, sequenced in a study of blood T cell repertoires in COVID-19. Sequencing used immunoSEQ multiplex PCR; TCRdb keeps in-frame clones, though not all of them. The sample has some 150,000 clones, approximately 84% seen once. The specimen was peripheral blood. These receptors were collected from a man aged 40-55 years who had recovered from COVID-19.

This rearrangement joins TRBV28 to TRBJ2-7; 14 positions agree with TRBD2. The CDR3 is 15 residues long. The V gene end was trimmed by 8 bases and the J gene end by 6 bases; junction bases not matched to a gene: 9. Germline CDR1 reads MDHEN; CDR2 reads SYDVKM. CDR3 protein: CASRGEGLAGAEQYF. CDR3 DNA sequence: TGTGCCAGCCGCGGGGAGGGACTAGCGGGAGCCGAGCAGTACTTC.

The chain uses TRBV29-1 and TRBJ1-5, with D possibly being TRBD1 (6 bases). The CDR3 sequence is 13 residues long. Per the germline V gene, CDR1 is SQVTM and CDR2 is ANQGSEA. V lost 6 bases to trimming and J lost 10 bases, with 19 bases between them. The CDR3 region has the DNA TGCAGCGTAGACTTGACAGGACGGGGACCCCAGCATTTT. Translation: CSVDLTGRGPQHF.

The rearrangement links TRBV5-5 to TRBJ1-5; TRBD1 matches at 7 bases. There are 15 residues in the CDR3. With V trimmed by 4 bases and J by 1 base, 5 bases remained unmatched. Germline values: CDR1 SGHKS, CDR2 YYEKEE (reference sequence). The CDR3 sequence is CASSPDRESNQPQHF. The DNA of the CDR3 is TGTGCCAGCAGCCCTGACAGGGAAAGCAATCAGCCCCAGCATTTT. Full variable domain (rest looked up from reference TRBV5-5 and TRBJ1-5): DAGVTQSPTHLIKTRGQQVTLRCSPISGHKSVSWYQQVLGQGPQFIFQYYEKEERGRGNFPDRFSARQFPNYSSELNVNALLLGDSALYLCASSPDRESNQPQHFGDGTRLSIL.

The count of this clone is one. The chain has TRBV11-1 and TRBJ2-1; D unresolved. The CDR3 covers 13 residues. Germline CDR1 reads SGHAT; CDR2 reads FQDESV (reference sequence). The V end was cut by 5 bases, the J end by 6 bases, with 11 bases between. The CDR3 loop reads CASSPPNSNEQFF. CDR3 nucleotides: TGTGCCAGCAGCCCTCCGAACAGCAATGAGCAGTTCTTC.

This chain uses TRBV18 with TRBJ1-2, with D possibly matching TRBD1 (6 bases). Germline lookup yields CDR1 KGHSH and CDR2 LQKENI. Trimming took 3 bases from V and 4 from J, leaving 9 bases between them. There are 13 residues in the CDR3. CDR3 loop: CASSPGHSYGYTF. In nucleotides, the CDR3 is TGTGCCAGCTCACCGGGACACAGCTATGGCTACACCTTC. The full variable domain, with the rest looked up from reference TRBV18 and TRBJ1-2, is NAGVMQNPRHLVRRRGQEARLRCSPMKGHSHVYWYRQLPEEGLKFMVYLQKENIIDESGMPKERFSAEFPKEGPSILRIQQVVRGDSAAYFCASSPGHSYGYTFGSGTRLTVV.